This TCR beta chain was profiled in a study of metastatic and nonmetastatic thyroid tumors. Overall study: From malignant and benign thyroid patients, repertoires in blood and in tumor or nodule tissue were compared. General study points: According to reports, the diversity of TCR beta was significantly higher in malignant thyroid tumors than in benign nodules, and this held in both blood and tumor samples.

This clone was seen at least ten times. Its matching antigen is unknown. A read error may produce the germline difference seen at one junction end. Distinct nucleotide sequences in the sample also encode this CDR3. The CDR3 has 16 amino acids. Until they underwent thyroid surgery, no patient had received any treatment. MiXCR was used by TCRdb to re-call the PCR reads. Of 53,000 or so clones in the sample, 20% to 25% were seen once. This chain connects TRBV12-3 or TRBV12-4 to TRBJ2-1, with D possibly matching TRBD1 (5 bases). The material sequenced was blood. The sequence was collected from a female donor with papillary thyroid cancer or a benign thyroid nodule (not recorded which). Some clones in this sample may be carry-over from other donors' samples. Here the CDR3 reads CASSLMVGRSYSEQFF. CDR3 nucleotides: TGTGCCAGCAGTTTAATGGTGGGGCGCTCCTACAGTGAGCAGTTCTTC.